This TCR beta chain was documented in a study of CD8 T cells in ankylosing spondylitis. Study-level findings and limits: In ankylosing spondylitis blood, a motif of roughly eight highly homologous TCR beta variants appeared characteristic.

With respect to this clonotype: Its antigen remains unknown.

In TCRdb, the 5' RACE reads were re-called with MiXCR into one record per CDR3 protein. The sample carries some 200,000 distinct CDR3 sequences, about 13% recorded once. The CDR3 sequence is 11 residues long. V was clipped by 8 bases and J by 8 bases, with 12 bases between them. CDR1 is MNHEY and CDR2 is SVGAGI in the germline V gene. The sequenced sample consisted of blood, either unsorted or a sorted T cell fraction (not recorded which). The receptor comes from a male donor with ankylosing spondylitis or in good health (not recorded which). The rearrangement joins TRBV6-5 to TRBJ2-5; D is ambiguous. This chain's CDR3 is CASASQGTQYF. DNA for the CDR3: TGTGCCAGCGCTTCCCAAGGAACCCAGTACTTC.